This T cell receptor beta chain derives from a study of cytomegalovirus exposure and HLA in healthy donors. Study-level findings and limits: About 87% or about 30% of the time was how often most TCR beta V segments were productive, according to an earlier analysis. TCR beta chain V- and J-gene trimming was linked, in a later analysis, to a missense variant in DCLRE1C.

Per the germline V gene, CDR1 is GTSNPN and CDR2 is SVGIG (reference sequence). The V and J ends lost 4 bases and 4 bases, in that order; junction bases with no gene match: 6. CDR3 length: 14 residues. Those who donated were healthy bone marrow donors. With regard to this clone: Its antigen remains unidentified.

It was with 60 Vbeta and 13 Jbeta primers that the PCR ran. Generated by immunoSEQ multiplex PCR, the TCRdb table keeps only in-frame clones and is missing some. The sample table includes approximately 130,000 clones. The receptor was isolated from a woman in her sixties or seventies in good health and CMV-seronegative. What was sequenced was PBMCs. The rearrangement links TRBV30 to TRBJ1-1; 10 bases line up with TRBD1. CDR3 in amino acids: CAWIDRGRFTEAFF. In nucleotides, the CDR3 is TGTGCCTGGATAGACAGGGGGCGTTTCACTGAAGCTTTCTTT.